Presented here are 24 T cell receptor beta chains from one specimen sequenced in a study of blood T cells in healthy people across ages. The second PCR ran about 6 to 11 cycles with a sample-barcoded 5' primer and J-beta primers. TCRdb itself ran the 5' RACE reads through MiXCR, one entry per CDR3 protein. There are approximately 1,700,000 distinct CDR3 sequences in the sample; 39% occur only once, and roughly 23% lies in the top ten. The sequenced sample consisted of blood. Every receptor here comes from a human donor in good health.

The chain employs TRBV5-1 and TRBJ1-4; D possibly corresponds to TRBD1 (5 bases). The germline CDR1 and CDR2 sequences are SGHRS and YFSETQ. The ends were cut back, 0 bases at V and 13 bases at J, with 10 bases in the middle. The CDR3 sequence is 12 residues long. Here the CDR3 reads CASSLAGGGLFF. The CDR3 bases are TGCGCCAGCAGCTTGGCGGGGGGAGGACTGTTTTTT.

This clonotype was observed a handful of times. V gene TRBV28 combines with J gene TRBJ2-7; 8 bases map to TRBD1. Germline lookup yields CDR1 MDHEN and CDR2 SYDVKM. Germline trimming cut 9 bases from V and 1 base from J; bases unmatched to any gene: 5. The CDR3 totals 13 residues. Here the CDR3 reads CASWTGPSYEQYF. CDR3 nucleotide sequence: TGTGCCAGTTGGACAGGGCCGTCCTACGAGCAGTACTTC.

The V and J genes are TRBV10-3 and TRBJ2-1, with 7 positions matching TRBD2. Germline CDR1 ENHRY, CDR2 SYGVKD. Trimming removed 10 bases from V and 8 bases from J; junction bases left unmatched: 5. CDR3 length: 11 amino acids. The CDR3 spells CATGGRDEQFF. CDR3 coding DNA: TGTGCCACGGGAGGTAGGGATGAGCAGTTCTTC.

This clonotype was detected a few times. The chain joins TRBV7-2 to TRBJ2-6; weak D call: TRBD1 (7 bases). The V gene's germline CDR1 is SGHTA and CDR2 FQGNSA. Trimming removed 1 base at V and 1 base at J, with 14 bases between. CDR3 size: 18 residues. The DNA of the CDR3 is TGTGCCAGCAGCTTAGACGGGGCAGGGGGGTCTGGGGCCAACGTCCTGACTTTC. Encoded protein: CASSLDGAGGSGANVLTF.

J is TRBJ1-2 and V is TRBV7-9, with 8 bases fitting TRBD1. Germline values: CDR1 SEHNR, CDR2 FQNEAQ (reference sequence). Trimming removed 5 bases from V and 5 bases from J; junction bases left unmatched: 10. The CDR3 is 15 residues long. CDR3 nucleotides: TGTGCCAGCAGCCCCAATGGACAGGGAGGGTATGGCTACACCTTC. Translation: CASSPNGQGGYGYTF.

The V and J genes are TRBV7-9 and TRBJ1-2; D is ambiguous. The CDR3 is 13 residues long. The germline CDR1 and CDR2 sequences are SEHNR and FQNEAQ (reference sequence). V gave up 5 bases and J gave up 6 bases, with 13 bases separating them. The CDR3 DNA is TGTGCCAGCAGCAGCCACAAGGTACATGGCTACACCTTC. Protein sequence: CASSSHKVHGYTF.

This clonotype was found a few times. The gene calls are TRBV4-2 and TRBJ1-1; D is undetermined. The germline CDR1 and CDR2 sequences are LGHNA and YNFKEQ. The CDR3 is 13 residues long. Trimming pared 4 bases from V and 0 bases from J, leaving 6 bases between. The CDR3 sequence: CASSPNVNTEAFF. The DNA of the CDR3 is TGTGCCAGCAGCCCTAACGTGAACACTGAAGCTTTCTTT.

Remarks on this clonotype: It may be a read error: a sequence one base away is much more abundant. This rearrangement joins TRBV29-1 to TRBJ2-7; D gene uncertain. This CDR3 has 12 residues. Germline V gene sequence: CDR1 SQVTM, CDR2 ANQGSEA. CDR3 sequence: CSVGSPPYGQYF. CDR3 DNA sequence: TGCAGCGTCGGCAGCCCGCCCTACGGGCAGTACTTC.

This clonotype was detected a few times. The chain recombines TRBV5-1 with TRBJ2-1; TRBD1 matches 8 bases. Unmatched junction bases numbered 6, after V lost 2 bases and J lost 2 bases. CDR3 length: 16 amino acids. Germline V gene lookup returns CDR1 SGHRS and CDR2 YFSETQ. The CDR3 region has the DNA TGCGCCAGCAGCTTCGGGCGGACAGGGACCTACAATGAGCAGTTCTTC. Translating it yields CASSFGRTGTYNEQFF.

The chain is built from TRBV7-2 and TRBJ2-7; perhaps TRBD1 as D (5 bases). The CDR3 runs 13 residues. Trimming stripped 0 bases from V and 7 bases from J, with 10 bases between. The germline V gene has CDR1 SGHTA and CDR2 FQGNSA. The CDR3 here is CASSLARAGEQYF. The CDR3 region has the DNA TGTGCCAGCAGCTTAGCCCGGGCAGGGGAGCAGTACTTC.

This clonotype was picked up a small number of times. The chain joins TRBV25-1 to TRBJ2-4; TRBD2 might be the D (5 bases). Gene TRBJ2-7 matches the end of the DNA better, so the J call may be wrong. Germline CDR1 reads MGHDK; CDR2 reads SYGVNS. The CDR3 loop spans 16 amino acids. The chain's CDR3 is CASSGTEGTRTYEQYF. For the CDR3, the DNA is TGTGCCAGCAGTGGAACAGAGGGAACTCGAACCTACGAGCAGTACTTC.

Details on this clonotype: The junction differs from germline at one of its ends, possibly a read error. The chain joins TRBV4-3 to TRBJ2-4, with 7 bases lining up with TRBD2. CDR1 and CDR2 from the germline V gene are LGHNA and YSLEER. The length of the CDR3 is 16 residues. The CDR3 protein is CASSQGEGLAKNIQDF. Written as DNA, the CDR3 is TGCGCCAGCAGCCAAGGGGAGGGGTTAGCCAAAAACATTCAGGACTTC.

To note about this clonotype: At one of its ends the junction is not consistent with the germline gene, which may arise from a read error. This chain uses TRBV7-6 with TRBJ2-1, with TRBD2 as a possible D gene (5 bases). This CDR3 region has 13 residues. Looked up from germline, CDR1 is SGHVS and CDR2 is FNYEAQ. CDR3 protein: CVSSQDYYNEQFF. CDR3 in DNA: TGTGTCAGCAGCCAAGACTACTACAATGAGCAGTTCTTC.

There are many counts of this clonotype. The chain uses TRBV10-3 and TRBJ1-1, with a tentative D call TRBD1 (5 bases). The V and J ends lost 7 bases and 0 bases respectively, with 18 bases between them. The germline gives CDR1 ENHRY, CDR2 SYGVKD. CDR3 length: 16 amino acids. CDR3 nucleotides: TGTGCCATCACCAAACTTCCGGGGGAAATGAACACTGAAGCTTTCTTT. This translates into CAITKLPGEMNTEAFF.

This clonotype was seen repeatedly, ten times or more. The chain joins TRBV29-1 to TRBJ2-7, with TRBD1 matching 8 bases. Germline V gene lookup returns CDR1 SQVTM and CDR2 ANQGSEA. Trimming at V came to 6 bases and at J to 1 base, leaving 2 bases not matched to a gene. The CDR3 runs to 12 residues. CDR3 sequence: CSVGQGSYEQYF. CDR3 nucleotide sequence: TGCAGCGTCGGACAGGGTTCCTACGAGCAGTACTTC.

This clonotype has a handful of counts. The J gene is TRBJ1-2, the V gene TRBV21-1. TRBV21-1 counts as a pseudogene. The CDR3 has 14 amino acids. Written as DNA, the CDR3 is TGTGCCAGCAGCCCACCGGCGGCAGGCTGTGGCTACACCTTC. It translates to CASSPPAAGCGYTF.

The CDR3 reads CATSDPPQGPSYNEQYF. As DNA, the CDR3 is TGTGCCACCAGCGACCCCCCTCAGGGCCCATCCTACAATGAGCAGTACTTC. The rearrangement uses TRBV15 and TRBJ2-1; possible D gene TRBD1, 5 bases. The DNA matches TRBJ2-7 better at its end, which makes the J call doubtful. Germline values: CDR1 LNHNV, CDR2 YYDKDF (reference sequence). The CDR3 loop spans 17 amino acids.

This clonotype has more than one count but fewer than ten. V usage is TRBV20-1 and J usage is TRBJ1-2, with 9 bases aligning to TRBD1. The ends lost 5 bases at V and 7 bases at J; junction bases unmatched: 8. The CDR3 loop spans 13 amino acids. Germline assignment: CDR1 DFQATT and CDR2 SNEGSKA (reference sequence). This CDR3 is CSAGPGQGSGYTF. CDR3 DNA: TGCAGTGCTGGACCGGGACAGGGCAGTGGCTACACCTTC.

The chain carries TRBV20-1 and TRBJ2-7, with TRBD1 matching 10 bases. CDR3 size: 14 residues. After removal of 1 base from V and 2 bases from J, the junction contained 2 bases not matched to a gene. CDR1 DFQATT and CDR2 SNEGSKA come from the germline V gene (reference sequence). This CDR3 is CSARAGTGAYEQYF. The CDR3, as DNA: TGCAGTGCTAGAGCCGGGACAGGGGCCTACGAGCAGTACTTC.

The CDR3: CASSNPGLGLGTQYF. The CDR3 region has the DNA TGTGCCAGCAGCAATCCCGGGTTGGGGTTGGGTACGCAGTATTTT. The rearrangement links TRBV7-3 to TRBJ2-3; no firm D call. V was cut by 5 bases and J by 8 bases, with 20 bases left in between. Germline lookup yields CDR1 SGHTA and CDR2 FQGTGA. The CDR3 loop spans 15 amino acids.

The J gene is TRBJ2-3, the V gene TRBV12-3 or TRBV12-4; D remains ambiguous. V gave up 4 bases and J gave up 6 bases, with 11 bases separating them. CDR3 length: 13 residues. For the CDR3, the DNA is TGTGCCAGCAGTTCCCTAGATGAGGATACGCAGTATTTT. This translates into CASSSLDEDTQYF.

The CDR3 spells CASSFAGGLSEQFF. The DNA of the CDR3 is TGCGCCAGCAGCTTCGCAGGGGGGCTAAGTGAGCAGTTCTTC. The chain is built from TRBV5-1 and TRBJ2-1; D is possibly TRBD1 (7 bases). V was trimmed by 2 bases and J by 9 bases, leaving 15 bases between them. The CDR3 spans 14 residues. The germline CDR1 and CDR2 sequences are SGHRS and YFSETQ.

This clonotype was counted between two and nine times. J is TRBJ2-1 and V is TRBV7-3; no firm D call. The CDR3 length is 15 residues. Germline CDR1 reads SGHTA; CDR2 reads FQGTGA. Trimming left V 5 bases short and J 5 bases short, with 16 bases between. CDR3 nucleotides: TGTGCCAGCAGCCAAAGCGTTAACCCTAACAATGAGCAGTTCTTC. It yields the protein CASSQSVNPNNEQFF.

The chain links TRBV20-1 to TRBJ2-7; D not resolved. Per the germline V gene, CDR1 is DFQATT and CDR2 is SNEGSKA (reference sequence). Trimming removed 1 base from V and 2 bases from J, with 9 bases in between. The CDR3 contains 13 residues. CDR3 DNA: TGCAGTGCTAGAGGTCCAGCGACCTACGAGCAGTACTTC. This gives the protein CSARGPATYEQYF.